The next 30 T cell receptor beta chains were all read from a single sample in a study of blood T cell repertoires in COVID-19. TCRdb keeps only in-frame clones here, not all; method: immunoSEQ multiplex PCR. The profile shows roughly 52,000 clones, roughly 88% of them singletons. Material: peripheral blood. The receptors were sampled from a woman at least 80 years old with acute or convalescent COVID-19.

For the CDR3, the DNA is TGTGCCACCAGTGAGCGGGGGAAACACAATGAGCAGTTCTTC. Protein product: CATSERGKHNEQFF. The chain combines TRBV24-1 with TRBJ2-1; the match to TRBD2 covers 7 bases. The CDR3 has 14 residues. V was clipped by 4 bases and J by 5 bases; unmatched bases: 4. Germline CDR1 and CDR2: KGHDR and SFDVKD.

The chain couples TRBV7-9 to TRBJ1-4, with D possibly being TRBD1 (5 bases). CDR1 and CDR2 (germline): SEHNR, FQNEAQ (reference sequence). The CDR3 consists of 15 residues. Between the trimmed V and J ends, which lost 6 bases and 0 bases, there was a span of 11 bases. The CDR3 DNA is TGTGCCAGCAGTCTCGACAGTACAACTAATGAAAAACTGTTTTTT. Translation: CASSLDSTTNEKLFF.

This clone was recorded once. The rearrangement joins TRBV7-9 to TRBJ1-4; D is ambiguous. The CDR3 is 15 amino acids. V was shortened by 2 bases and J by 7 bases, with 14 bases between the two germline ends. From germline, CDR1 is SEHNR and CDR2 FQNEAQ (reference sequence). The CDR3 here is CASSLSVTNSEKLFF. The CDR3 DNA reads TGTGCCAGCAGCTTATCCGTAACGAACAGTGAAAAACTGTTTTTT.

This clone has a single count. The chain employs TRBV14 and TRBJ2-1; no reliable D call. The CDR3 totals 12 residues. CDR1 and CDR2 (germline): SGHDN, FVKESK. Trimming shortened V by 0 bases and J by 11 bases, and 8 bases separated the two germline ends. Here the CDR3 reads CASSQDRNKQFF. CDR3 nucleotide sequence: TGTGCCAGCAGCCAAGACAGGAACAAGCAGTTCTTC.

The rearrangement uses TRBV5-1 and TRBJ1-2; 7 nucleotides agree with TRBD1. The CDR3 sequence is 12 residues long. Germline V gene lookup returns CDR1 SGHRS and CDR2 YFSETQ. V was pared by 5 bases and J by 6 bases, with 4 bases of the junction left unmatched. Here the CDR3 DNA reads TGCGCCAGCAGAACAGACAGGGATGGCTACACCTTC. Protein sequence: CASRTDRDGYTF.

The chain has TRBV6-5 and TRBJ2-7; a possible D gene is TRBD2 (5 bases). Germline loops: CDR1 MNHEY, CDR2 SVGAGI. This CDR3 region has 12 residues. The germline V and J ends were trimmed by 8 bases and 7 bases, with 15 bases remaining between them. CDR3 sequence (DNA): TGTGCCAGCGGTCAGAGGGTAGCTGAGCAGTACGTC. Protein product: CASGQRVAEQYV.

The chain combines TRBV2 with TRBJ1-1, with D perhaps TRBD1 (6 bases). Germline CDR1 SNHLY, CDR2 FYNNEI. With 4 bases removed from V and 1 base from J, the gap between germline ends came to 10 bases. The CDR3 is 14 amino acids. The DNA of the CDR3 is TGTGCCAGCAGTGGGTTAGGGGGGAACACTGAAGCTTTCTTT. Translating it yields CASSGLGGNTEAFF.

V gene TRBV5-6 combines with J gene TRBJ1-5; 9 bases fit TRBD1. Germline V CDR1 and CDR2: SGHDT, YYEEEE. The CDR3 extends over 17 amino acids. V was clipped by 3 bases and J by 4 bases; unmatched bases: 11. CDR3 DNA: TGTGCCAGCAGCTCGAGAAGGGGACAGGGCTCAAATCAGCCCCAGCATTTT. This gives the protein CASSSRRGQGSNQPQHF.

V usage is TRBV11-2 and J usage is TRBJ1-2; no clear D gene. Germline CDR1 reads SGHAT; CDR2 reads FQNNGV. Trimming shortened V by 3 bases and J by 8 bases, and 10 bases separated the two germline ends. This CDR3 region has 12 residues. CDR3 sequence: CASSLESQGYTF. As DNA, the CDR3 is TGTGCCAGCAGCTTGGAGAGTCAGGGCTACACCTTC.

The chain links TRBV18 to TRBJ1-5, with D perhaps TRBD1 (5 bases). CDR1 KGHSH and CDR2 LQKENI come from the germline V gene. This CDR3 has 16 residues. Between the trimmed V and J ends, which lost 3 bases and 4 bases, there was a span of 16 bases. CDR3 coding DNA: TGTGCCAGCTCACCGACAGCGGACGGAGGGAATCAGCCCCAGCATTTT. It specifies CASSPTADGGNQPQHF.

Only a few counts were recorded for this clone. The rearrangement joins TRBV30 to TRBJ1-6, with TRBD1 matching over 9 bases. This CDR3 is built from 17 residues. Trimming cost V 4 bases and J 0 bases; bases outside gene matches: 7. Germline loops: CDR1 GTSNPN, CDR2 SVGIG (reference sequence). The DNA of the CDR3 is TGTGCCTGGACCCTACAGGGGGCAAGCTCCTATAATTCACCCCTCCACTTT. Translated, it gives CAWTLQGASSYNSPLHF. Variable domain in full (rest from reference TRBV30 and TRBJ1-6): SQTIHQWPATLVQPVGSPLSLECTVEGTSNPNLYWYRQAAGRGLQLLFYSVGIGQISSEVPQNLSASRPQDRQFILSSKKLLLSDSGFYLCAWTLQGASSYNSPLHFGNGTRLTVT.

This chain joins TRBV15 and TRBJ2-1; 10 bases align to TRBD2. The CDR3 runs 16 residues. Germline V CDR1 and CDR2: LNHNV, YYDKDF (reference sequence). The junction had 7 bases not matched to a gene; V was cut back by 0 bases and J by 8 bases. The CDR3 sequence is CATSRDLAGAKYEQFF. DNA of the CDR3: TGTGCCACCAGCAGAGACCTAGCGGGGGCCAAGTATGAGCAGTTCTTC.

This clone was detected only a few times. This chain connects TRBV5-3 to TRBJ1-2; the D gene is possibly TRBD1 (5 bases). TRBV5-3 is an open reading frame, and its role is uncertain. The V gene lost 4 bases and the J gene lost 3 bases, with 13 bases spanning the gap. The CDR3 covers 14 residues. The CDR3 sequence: CARSRQGGDYGYTF. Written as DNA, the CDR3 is TGTGCCAGAAGCCGCCAGGGAGGAGACTATGGCTACACCTTC.

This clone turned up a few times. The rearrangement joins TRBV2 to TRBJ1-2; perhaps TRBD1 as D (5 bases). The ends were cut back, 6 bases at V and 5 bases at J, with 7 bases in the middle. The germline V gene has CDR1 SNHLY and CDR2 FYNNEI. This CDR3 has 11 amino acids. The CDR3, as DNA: TGTGCCAGCAGCGACAGATATGGCTACACCTTC. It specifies CASSDRYGYTF.

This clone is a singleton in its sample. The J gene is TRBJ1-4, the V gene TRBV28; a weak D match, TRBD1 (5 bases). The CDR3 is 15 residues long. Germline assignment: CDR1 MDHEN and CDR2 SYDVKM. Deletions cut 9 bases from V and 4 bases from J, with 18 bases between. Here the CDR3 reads CASGGGALSNEKLFF. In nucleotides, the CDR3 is TGTGCCAGTGGAGGAGGGGCACTGAGTAATGAAAAACTGTTTTTT.

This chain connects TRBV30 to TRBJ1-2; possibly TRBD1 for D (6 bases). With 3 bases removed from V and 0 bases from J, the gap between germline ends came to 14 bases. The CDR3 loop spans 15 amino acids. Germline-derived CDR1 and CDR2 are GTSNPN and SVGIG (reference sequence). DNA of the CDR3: TGTGCCTGGAGAAGCGGAACAGGGCCTAACTATGGCTACACCTTC. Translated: CAWRSGTGPNYGYTF.

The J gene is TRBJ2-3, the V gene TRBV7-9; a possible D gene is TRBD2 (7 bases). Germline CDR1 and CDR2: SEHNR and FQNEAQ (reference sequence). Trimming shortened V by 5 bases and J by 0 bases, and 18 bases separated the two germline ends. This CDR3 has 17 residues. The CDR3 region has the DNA TGTGCCAGCAGCCCGGGGGGCAGCTTTGGTAGCACAGATACGCAGTATTTT. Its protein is CASSPGGSFGSTDTQYF.

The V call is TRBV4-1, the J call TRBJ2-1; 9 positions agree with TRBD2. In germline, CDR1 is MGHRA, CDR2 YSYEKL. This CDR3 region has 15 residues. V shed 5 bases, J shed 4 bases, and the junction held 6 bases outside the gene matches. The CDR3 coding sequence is TGCGCCAGCAGCTCGGGACTAGCAAATTACAATGAGCAGTTCTTC. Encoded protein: CASSSGLANYNEQFF.

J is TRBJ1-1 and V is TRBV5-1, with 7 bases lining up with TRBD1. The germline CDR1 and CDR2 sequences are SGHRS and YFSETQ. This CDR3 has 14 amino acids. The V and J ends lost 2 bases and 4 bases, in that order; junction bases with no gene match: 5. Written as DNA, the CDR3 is TGCGCCAGCAGCTTTAGTACAGGGGCCACTGAAGCTTTCTTT. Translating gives CASSFSTGATEAFF.

The CDR3 DNA is TGTGCCAGTATAACAGGGAGGGATGGCTACACCTTC. This sequence encodes CASITGRDGYTF. The chain joins TRBV19 to TRBJ1-2; TRBD1 is a possible D gene (6 bases). V lost 7 bases, J lost 6 bases, and 12 bases lay in between. This CDR3 is built from 12 residues. Germline-derived CDR1 and CDR2 are LNHDA and SQIVND (reference sequence).

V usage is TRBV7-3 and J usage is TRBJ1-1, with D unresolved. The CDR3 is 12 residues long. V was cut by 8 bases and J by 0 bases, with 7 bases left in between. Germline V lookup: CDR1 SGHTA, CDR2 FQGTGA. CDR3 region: CASVQLNTEAFF. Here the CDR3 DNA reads TGTGCCAGCGTTCAGTTGAACACTGAAGCTTTCTTT.

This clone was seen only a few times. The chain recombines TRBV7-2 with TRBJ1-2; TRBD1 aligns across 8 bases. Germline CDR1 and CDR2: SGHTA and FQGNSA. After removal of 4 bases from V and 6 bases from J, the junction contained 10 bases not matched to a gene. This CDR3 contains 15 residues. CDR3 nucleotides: TGTGCCAGCAGCTACGGGGCAGGGGGCCGACATGGCTACACCTTC. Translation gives CASSYGAGGRHGYTF.

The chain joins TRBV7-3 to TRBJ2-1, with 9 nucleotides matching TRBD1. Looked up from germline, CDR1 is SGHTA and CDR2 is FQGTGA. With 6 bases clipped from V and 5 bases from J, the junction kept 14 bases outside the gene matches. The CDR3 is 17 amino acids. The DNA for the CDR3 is TGTGCCAGCAGTGAAACCTGGGGGACAGGGACCAACAATGAGCAGTTCTTC. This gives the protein CASSETWGTGTNNEQFF.

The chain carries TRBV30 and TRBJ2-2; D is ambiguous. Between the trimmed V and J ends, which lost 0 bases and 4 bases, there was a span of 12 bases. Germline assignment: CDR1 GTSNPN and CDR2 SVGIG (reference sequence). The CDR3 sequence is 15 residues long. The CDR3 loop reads CAWSVPGTITGELFF. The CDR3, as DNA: TGTGCCTGGAGTGTTCCGGGTACTATCACCGGGGAGCTGTTTTTT.

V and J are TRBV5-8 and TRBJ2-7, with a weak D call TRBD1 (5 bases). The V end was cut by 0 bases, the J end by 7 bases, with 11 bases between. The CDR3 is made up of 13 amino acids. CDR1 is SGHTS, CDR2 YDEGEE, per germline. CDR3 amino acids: CASSLARQGEQYV. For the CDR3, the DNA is TGTGCCAGCAGCTTGGCCCGGCAGGGTGAGCAGTACGTC.

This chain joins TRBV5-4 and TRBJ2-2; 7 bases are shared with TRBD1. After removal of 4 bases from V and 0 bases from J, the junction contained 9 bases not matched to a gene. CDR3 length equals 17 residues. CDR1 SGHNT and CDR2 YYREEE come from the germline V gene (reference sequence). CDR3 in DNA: TGTGCCAGCAGCCCCCCTGGGCAGGGGGCGAACACCGGGGAGCTGTTTTTT. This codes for CASSPPGQGANTGELFF.

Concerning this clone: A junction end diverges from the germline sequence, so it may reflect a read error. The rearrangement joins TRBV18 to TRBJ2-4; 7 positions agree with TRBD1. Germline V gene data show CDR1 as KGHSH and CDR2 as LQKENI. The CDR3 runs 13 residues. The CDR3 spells CASSPGDDRVGNF. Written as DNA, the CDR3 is TGTGCCAGCTCACCGGGGGACGACAGGGTCGGAAACTTC.

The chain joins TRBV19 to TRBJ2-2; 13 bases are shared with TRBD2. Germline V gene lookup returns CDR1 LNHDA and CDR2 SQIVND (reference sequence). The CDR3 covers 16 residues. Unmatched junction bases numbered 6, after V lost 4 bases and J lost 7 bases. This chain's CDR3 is CASSKTSGGAGGELFF. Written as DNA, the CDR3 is TGTGCCAGTAGTAAAACTAGCGGGGGGGCTGGCGGGGAGCTGTTTTTT.

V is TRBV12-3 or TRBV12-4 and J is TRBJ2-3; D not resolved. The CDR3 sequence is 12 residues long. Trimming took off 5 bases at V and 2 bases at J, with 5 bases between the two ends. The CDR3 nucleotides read TGTGCCAGCAGTCAAAACACAGATACGCAGTATTTT. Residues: CASSQNTDTQYF.

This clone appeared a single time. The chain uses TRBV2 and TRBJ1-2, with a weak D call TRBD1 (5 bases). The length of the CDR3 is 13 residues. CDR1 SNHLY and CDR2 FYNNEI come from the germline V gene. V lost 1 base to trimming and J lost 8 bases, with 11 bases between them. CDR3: CASSEEAGKGYTF. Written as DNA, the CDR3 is TGTGCCAGCAGTGAAGAGGCAGGGAAGGGCTACACCTTC. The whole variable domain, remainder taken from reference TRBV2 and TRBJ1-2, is EPEVTQTPSHQVTQMGQEVILRCVPISNHLYFYWYRQILGQKVEFLVSFYNNEISEKSEIFDDQFSVERPDGSNFTLKIRSTKLEDSAMYFCASSEEAGKGYTFGSGTRLTVV.